These T cell receptor beta chains were read from a single sample in a study of cytomegalovirus exposure and HLA in healthy donors. Using immunoSEQ multiplex PCR, the repertoire was profiled, and TCRdb retains in-frame clones only, with some absent. The sample totals 60,000 to 70,000 clones. What was sequenced was PBMCs. The receptors originated from a boy aged 5-17 years in good health and CMV-seronegative. CDR3s include the opening cysteine and the closing phenylalanine or tryptophan. D genes are given only for firm matches.

d_call	v_call	cdr3_length	j_call	cdr3_nt	cdr3_aa
NA	TRBV5-1	14	TRBJ1-1	TGCGCCAGCAGCGGAGGGACGGTGAACACTGAAGCTTTCTTT	CASSGGTVNTEAFF
NA	TRBV30	13	TRBJ1-2	TGTGCCTGGACCACCGGGAGGGGATATGGCTACACCTTC	CAWTTGRGYGYTF
NA	TRBV29-1	11	TRBJ2-2	TGCAGCGCCGGGAACACCGGGGAGCTGTTTTTT	CSAGNTGELFF
NA	TRBV25-1	12	TRBJ2-1	TGTGCCAGCAGTGGCGTCCACAATGAGCAGTTCTTC	CASSGVHNEQFF
NA	TRBV7-6	13	TRBJ1-5	TGTGCCAGCAGCCCACAGGCAGATCAGCCCCAGCATTTT	CASSPQADQPQHF
NA	TRBV6-1	15	TRBJ2-3	TGTGCCAGCAGTGAACCCCCAGGGTACACAGATACGCAGTATTTT	CASSEPPGYTDTQYF
TRBD1	TRBV10-1	15	TRBJ2-1	TGCGCCAGCAGTGAGACGGGACAGGGTGACAATGAGCAGTTCTTC	CASSETGQGDNEQFF
NA	TRBV29-1	15	TRBJ2-3	TGCAGCGTTGGTGGCAGCCAGATAGCAGCAGATGCGCAGTATTTT	CSVGGSQIAADAQYF
TRBD1	TRBV5-4	15	TRBJ1-3	TGTGCCAGCAGTCGTGACGGGACAGCTGGAAACACCATATATTTT	CASSRDGTAGNTIYF
NA	TRBV30	13	TRBJ2-3	TGTGCCTGGAGACAAATGTCCACAGATACGCAGTATTTT	CAWRQMSTDTQYF
NA	TRBV6-5	13	TRBJ2-7	TGTGCCAGCACCATTAAGGGGGTTGGGGAGCAGTACTTC	CASTIKGVGEQYF
TRBD1	TRBV29-1	14	TRBJ1-5	TGCAGCGTTTTACAGGGGTATGGCAATCAGCCCCAGCATTTT	CSVLQGYGNQPQHF
NA	TRBV6-1	13	TRBJ1-5	TGTGCCACACTACTCACCGTCAATCAGCCCCAGCATTTT	CATLLTVNQPQHF
TRBD1	TRBV5-1	17	TRBJ1-4	TGCGCCAGCAGCTCCTATTCAGGGGGCGGGCTTAGGGAAAAACTGTTTTTT	CASSSYSGGGLREKLFF
TRBD1	TRBV28	16	TRBJ1-2	TGTGCCAGCAGTTTAACCCCCGGCGGGACAGGGGATGGCTACACCTTC	CASSLTPGGTGDGYTF
NA	TRBV6-5	14	TRBJ1-1	TGTGCCAGCAGTTACTCGACGGAGTGGACTGAAGCTTTCTTT	CASSYSTEWTEAFF
NA	TRBV7-9	12	TRBJ1-1	TGTGCCAGCAGCTTAAGGGGGACTGAAGCTTTCTTT	CASSLRGTEAFF
NA	TRBV27	15	TRBJ1-4	TGTGCCAGCAGTCGCGGTTGGCTTGAGAAGGAAAAACTGTTTTTT	CASSRGWLEKEKLFF
NA	TRBV27	16	TRBJ2-7	TGTGCCAGCAGTTTTGGCGGGGCGGGGCCGACCTACGAGCAGTACTTC	CASSFGGAGPTYEQYF
TRBD1	TRBV7-9	17	TRBJ1-5	TGTGCCAGCAGCTTAGAGGGTACAGGGGTCGGCAATCAGCCCCAGCATTTT	CASSLEGTGVGNQPQHF
NA	TRBV9	15	TRBJ1-1	TGTGCCAGCAGCGTAGATTGGGGAGAGGGCACTGAAGCTTTCTTT	CASSVDWGEGTEAFF
NA	TRBV6-5	13	TRBJ1-2	TGTGCCAGCAAGGAGCTGGTCGACTATGGCTACACCTTC	CASKELVDYGYTF
NA	TRBV19	17	TRBJ2-3	TGTGCCAGTAGTATTCCGGCTAGGGCGGGTTATTCAGATACGCAGTATTTT	CASSIPARAGYSDTQYF
TRBD1	TRBV5-1	14	TRBJ1-5	TGCGCCAGCAGCACGGGACAGGGGGATCAGCCCCAGCATTTT	CASSTGQGDQPQHF
TRBD1	TRBV29-1	14	TRBJ1-2	TGCAGCACCCCCCGGGACAGGGAGGGTGATGGCTACACCTTC	CSTPRDREGDGYTF
TRBD1	TRBV5-1	14	TRBJ2-5	TGCGCCAGCAGCCCGGGACAGGGGCAAGAGACCCAGTACTTC	CASSPGQGQETQYF
NA	TRBV18	14	TRBJ2-1	TGTGCCAGCTCACCACAGCGTCCCTACAATGAGCAGTTCTTC	CASSPQRPYNEQFF
TRBD1	TRBV6-6	14	TRBJ1-1	TGTGCCAGCAGTTACACCGACAGGGGAAGGGAAGCTTTCTTT	CASSYTDRGREAFF